Listed below are T cell receptor beta chains from one sample, sequenced in a study of CD8 T cells in Susac syndrome. Using its own MiXCR run on the immunoSEQ multiplex PCR reads, TCRdb lists one record per CDR3 protein. This table has around 190,000 distinct CDR3 sequences, roughly 94% appearing once. Sequencing used CD4+ T cells from PBMCs. These receptor sequences come from a human donor in good health. The CDR3 runs from the conserved cysteine through the conserved F or W. Each record gives: D gene, clone size, J gene, V gene, CDR3 length, CDR3 protein, CDR3 DNA. D genes are given only for firm matches. Part of the rows lack a size; the others show once, few, many or a class for expanded clones.

. . TRBJ1-3 TRBV4-1 17 CASSQDPGEDTGNTIYF TGCGCCAGCAGCCAAGACCCAGGGGAGGATACTGGAAACACCATATATTTT
. . TRBJ2-1 TRBV3-1 14 CAAAGSGYYNEQFF TGTGCCGCTGCAGGGTCGGGCTATTACAATGAGCAGTTCTTC
. . TRBJ1-2 TRBV29-1 10 CSVDVGSYTF TGCAGCGTTGATGTTGGAAGCTACACCTTC
TRBD1 . TRBJ1-2 TRBV29-1 15 CSVLLTGDEGYGYTF TGCAGCGTTCTACTCACAGGGGACGAGGGCTATGGCTACACCTTC
. . TRBJ2-7 TRBV27 14 CASSTGRGGYEQYF TGTGCCAGCAGTACCGGCAGGGGAGGCTACGAGCAGTACTTC
. once TRBJ1-5 TRBV27 14 CASSLFGSNQPQHF TGTGCCAGCAGTTTATTCGGGAGCAATCAGCCCCAGCATTTT
. . TRBJ2-7 TRBV15 16 CATSRDRPSMAFEQYF TGTGCCACCAGCAGAGATCGTCCGTCGATGGCATTTGAGCAGTACTTC
TRBD1 . TRBJ2-4 TRBV7-2 13 CASSLRQGIIRFF TGTGCCAGCAGCTTACGACAGGGGATAATTAGGTTCTTC
TRBD1 once TRBJ1-1 TRBV24-1 14 CATSQGGGRTEAFF TGTGCCACCAGCCAGGGGGGCGGAAGGACTGAAGCTTTCTTT
TRBD2 . TRBJ2-3 TRBV12-3/TRBV12-4 20 CASSPPGLGPHTLFTDTQYF TGTGCCAGCAGCCCCCCCGGACTAGGACCCCATACACTCTTCACAGATACGCAGTATTTT
. . TRBJ1-1 TRBV20-1 11 CSAAENTEAFF TGCAGTGCTGCCGAAAACACTGAAGCTTTCTTT
. . TRBJ1-1 TRBV10-2 12 CASMRGKTEAFF TGCGCCAGCATGAGGGGGAAGACTGAAGCTTTCTTT
. . TRBJ2-7 TRBV7-9 14 CASSRTDVPYEQYF TGTGCCAGCAGCCGGACAGACGTTCCCTACGAGCAGTACTTC
. . TRBJ2-7 TRBV6-6 11 CASSYSWEQYF TGTGCCAGCAGTTACTCGTGGGAGCAGTACTTC
TRBD1 . TRBJ1-1 TRBV5-1 14 CASSIRGTNTEAFF TGCGCCAGCAGCATCAGGGGGACGAACACTGAAGCTTTCTTT
. . TRBJ1-6 TRBV7-9 14 CASSLGGAESPLHF TGTGCCAGCAGCTTAGGAGGGGCGGAGTCACCCCTCCACTTT
. . TRBJ2-1 TRBV6-5 11 CASGGNNEQFF TGTGCCAGCGGGGGGAACAATGAGCAGTTCTTC
TRBD1 . TRBJ1-2 TRBV10-3 14 CAISESLDRAGYTF TGTGCCATCAGTGAGTCTCTCGACAGGGCCGGCTACACCTTC
TRBD1 . TRBJ1-1 TRBV27 12 CASSFRDSEAFF TGTGCCAGCAGTTTTCGGGACAGTGAAGCTTTCTTT
. . TRBJ2-1 TRBV19 15 CASSRGRYFRGEQFF TGTGCCAGTAGTCGCGGCCGATACTTTAGGGGTGAGCAGTTCTTC
. . TRBJ2-3 TRBV4-2 12 CASSQQGDTQYF TGTGCCAGCAGCCAACAGGGGGATACGCAGTATTTT
. . TRBJ2-4 TRBV20-1 11 CSALKGDIQYF TGCAGTGCCCTAAAGGGGGACATTCAGTACTTC
. . TRBJ1-2 TRBV29-1 15 CSVEDYPGGAGGYTF TGCAGCGTTGAAGATTACCCCGGGGGGGCAGGGGGCTACACCTTC
. . TRBJ2-5 TRBV20-1 15 CSASRARGLQETQYF TGCAGTGCTAGCCGCGCACGAGGGCTCCAAGAGACCCAGTACTTC
TRBD1 . TRBJ1-2 TRBV4-1 14 CASSRGQGAYGYTF TGCGCCAGCAGCCGCGGACAGGGGGCTTATGGCTACACCTTC
. . TRBJ1-3 TRBV2 14 CASRTGQTGNTIYF TGTGCCAGCAGAACGGGACAAACTGGAAACACCATATATTTT
TRBD1 . TRBJ2-5 TRBV4-2 13 CASSNWDSGTQYF TGTGCCAGCAGCAACTGGGACAGCGGGACCCAGTACTTC
. . TRBJ2-3 TRBV2 16 CASRLFDRSATDTQYF TGTGCCAGCAGACTCTTCGACAGGTCGGCCACAGATACGCAGTATTTT
. . TRBJ2-1 TRBV29-1 15 CSVDGSRGSYNEQFF TGCAGCGTTGATGGATCCCGGGGAAGCTACAATGAGCAGTTCTTC